One sample yielded the 18 T cell receptor beta chains listed below, sequenced in a study of PD-L1 blockade in urothelial cancer. Measured with immunoSEQ multiplex PCR; TCRdb has only the in-frame clones, and not every one. The data hold tens of thousands of clones, with roughly 89% observed a single time. Time point given: peripheral blood 6 weeks after treatment start. The specimen was PBMCs, collected around atezolizumab (anti-PD-L1) treatment. These receptors all stem from a woman aged 60 to 75 with urothelial cancer.

The chain has TRBV5-1 and TRBJ2-7; perhaps TRBD1 as D (5 bases). Trimming removed 4 bases at V and 2 bases at J, with 10 bases between. The CDR3 is 13 residues long. Looked up from germline, CDR1 is SGHRS and CDR2 is YFSETQ. CDR3: CASSQGGTYEQYF. As DNA, the CDR3 is TGCGCCAGCAGCCAGGGTGGCACCTACGAGCAGTACTTC.

The V call is TRBV7-9, the J call TRBJ2-7; D uncertain. Germline CDR1 SEHNR, CDR2 FQNEAQ (reference sequence). CDR3 length: 11 residues. V was shortened by 5 bases and J by 7 bases, with 9 bases between the two germline ends. For the CDR3, the DNA is TGTGCCAGCAGCCGGAGTAGGGAGCAGTACTTC. Protein: CASSRSREQYF.

The CDR3 nucleotides read TGTGCCAGCAGCCCCCAGACGCTAGCGGCACAAGATACGCAGTATTTT. Translation: CASSPQTLAAQDTQYF. J is TRBJ2-3 and V is TRBV9, with 7 bases lining up with TRBD2. The CDR3 loop spans 16 amino acids. Trimming at V came to 4 bases and at J to 5 bases, leaving 13 bases not matched to a gene. Germline CDR1 is SGDLS and CDR2 is YYNGEE.

This chain connects TRBV7-2 to TRBJ1-1; 8 bases match TRBD1. V lost 7 bases to trimming and J lost 4 bases; unmatched junction nucleotides: 11. Germline V gives CDR1 SGHTA, CDR2 FQGNSA. The CDR3 consists of 15 residues. This CDR3 reads CASTGQGNFITEAFF. The CDR3 coding sequence is TGTGCCAGCACAGGACAGGGCAACTTTATCACTGAAGCTTTCTTT.

This rearrangement joins TRBV29-1 to TRBJ2-5; D call uncertain. The CDR3 spans 14 residues. Germline V gene sequence: CDR1 SQVTM, CDR2 ANQGSEA. The V end lost 7 bases, the J end lost 1 base, and 16 bases lay between the germline ends. CDR3 residues: CSALPAGFQETQYF. CDR3 nucleotides: TGCAGCGCCCTACCGGCAGGTTTCCAAGAGACCCAGTACTTC.

The chain links TRBV18 to TRBJ1-5, with D possibly being TRBD1 (6 bases). Trimming removed 5 bases at V and 2 bases at J, with 16 bases between. Germline V gene lookup returns CDR1 KGHSH and CDR2 LQKENI. The CDR3 totals 16 residues. For the CDR3, the DNA is TGTGCCAGCTCAGCCGACAGGAGGACCGGCAATCAGCCCCAGCATTTT. Translating it yields CASSADRRTGNQPQHF.

Notes on this clone: Given the absence of the conserved phenylalanine or tryptophan at the CDR3 end, a read error is likely. The DNA is left out, because the CDR3 cannot be placed on it with certainty; the CDR3 is given as TCRdb lists it. The chain couples TRBV27 to TRBJ2-7; the table assigns TRBD2, which was not confirmed against the DNA. Germline V gene sequence: CDR1 MNHEY, CDR2 SMNVEV (reference sequence). The CDR3 is 11 amino acids long, termini counted. The CDR3 sequence is CASSFGGLAPL.

The CDR3, as DNA: TGTGCCAGCAGCTTGGGGACTCTGACAGATACGCAGTATTTT. It translates to CASSLGTLTDTQYF. V usage is TRBV7-6 and J usage is TRBJ2-3; D is possibly TRBD2 (6 bases). Trimming took off 3 bases at V and 3 bases at J, with 10 bases between the two ends. Germline lookup yields CDR1 SGHVS and CDR2 FNYEAQ. The CDR3 loop spans 14 amino acids.

V is TRBV5-4 and J is TRBJ2-7; weak D call: TRBD1 (5 bases). CDR3 length: 13 residues. Trimming removed 2 bases from V and 3 bases from J, with 9 bases in between. Germline V gives CDR1 SGHNT, CDR2 YYREEE (reference sequence). The CDR3 bases are TGTGCCAGCAGCTTACCCAGGGACTACGAGCAGTACTTC. Its protein product is CASSLPRDYEQYF. Looking up the rest from reference TRBV5-4 and TRBJ2-7 gives the full variable domain: ETGVTQSPTHLIKTRGQQVTLRCSSQSGHNTVSWYQQALGQGPQFIFQYYREEENGRGNFPPRFSGLQFPNYSSELNVNALELDDSALYLCASSLPRDYEQYFGPGTRLTVT.

V gene TRBV28 combines with J gene TRBJ2-1; TRBD1 matches 8 bases. Germline CDR1 is MDHEN and CDR2 is SYDVKM. With V trimmed by 7 bases and J by 0 bases, 17 bases remained unmatched. The CDR3 is 19 amino acids. CDR3 amino acids: CASNLSPRGQGSSYNEQFF. The DNA of the CDR3 is TGTGCCAGCAACCTTTCCCCGCGTGGACAGGGTTCCTCCTACAATGAGCAGTTCTTC. The full variable domain, with the rest looked up from reference TRBV28 and TRBJ2-1, is DVKVTQSSRYLVKRTGEKVFLECVQDMDHENMFWYRQDPGLGLRLIYFSYDVKMKEKGDIPEGYSVSREKKERFSLILESASTNQTSMYLCASNLSPRGQGSSYNEQFFGPGTRLTVL.

The chain carries TRBV6-4 and TRBJ2-2; 8 nucleotides align to TRBD1. Germline V gene lookup returns CDR1 MRHNA and CDR2 SNTAGT. This CDR3 has 14 residues. The ends lost 5 bases at V and 5 bases at J; junction bases unmatched: 4. The DNA for the CDR3 is TGTGCCAGCAGTCCGACAGGGGTAACCGGGGAGCTGTTTTTT. It is translated as CASSPTGVTGELFF.

This rearrangement joins TRBV7-3 to TRBJ2-2; 13 bases agree with TRBD2. V dropped 5 bases and J dropped 4; count of bases not matched to a gene: 4. The CDR3 covers 16 residues. CDR1 and CDR2 from the germline V gene are SGHTA and FQGTGA. The CDR3 protein is CASSVLAGGSTGELFF. CDR3 sequence (DNA): TGTGCCAGCAGCGTACTAGCGGGGGGGAGCACCGGGGAGCTGTTTTTT.

The chain couples TRBV20-1 to TRBJ1-2; D remains ambiguous. V shed 1 base and J shed 5 bases, with 5 bases lying between them. The CDR3 is 11 residues long. Germline-derived CDR1 and CDR2 are DFQATT and SNEGSKA (reference sequence). CDR3 region: CSARGLYGYTF. The CDR3 coding sequence is TGCAGTGCTAGAGGCCTATATGGCTACACCTTC.

The chain combines TRBV7-3 with TRBJ2-3; TRBD2 matches 14 bases. V lost 4 bases and J lost 5; bases outside the gene matches: 5. CDR3 size: 16 residues. Germline V gene data show CDR1 as SGHTA and CDR2 as FQGTGA. CDR3 loop: CASSSTSGGAEDTQYF. Here the CDR3 DNA reads TGTGCCAGCAGCTCGACTAGCGGGGGGGCCGAAGATACGCAGTATTTT.

For the CDR3, the DNA is TGTGCCAGCAGTGGACTAGCGGGAGCGGCCGGGGAGCTGTTTTTT. Amino acids: CASSGLAGAAGELFF. The chain combines TRBV6-1 with TRBJ2-2; 12 bases line up with TRBD2. The CDR3 extends over 15 amino acids. Germline values: CDR1 MNHNS, CDR2 SASEGT. The J segment lost 6 bases and the V segment lost 4 bases, leaving 3 bases of the junction unmatched.

The rearrangement joins TRBV10-3 to TRBJ1-1, with 8 bases that match TRBD1. The CDR3 is 14 amino acids. The germline V gene encodes CDR1 ENHRY and CDR2 SYGVKD. The junction had 5 bases not matched to a gene; V was cut back by 5 bases and J by 3 bases. The DNA of the CDR3 is TGTGCCATCAGTCCCGACAGGGGATACACTGAAGCTTTCTTT. Translation gives CAISPDRGYTEAFF.

This clone was seen a single time. The chain employs TRBV5-6 and TRBJ1-2; TRBD1 agrees at 8 bases. Per the germline V gene, CDR1 is SGHDT and CDR2 is YYEEEE. The trim removed 2 bases at V and 13 bases at J, leaving 10 bases unmatched. The CDR3 covers 13 residues. CDR3 in amino acids: CASSLGTGNYRTF. DNA for the CDR3: TGTGCCAGCAGCTTAGGGACAGGCAACTATCGCACCTTC.

The genes are TRBV4-2 and TRBJ1-4; D remains unclear. Deletions cut 4 bases from V and 6 bases from J, with 12 bases between. The V gene's germline CDR1 is LGHNA and CDR2 YNFKEQ. The CDR3 is 14 residues long. The CDR3 here is CASSPRREDEKLFF. In DNA, the CDR3 is TGTGCCAGCAGCCCGCGTCGGGAGGATGAAAAACTGTTTTTT.